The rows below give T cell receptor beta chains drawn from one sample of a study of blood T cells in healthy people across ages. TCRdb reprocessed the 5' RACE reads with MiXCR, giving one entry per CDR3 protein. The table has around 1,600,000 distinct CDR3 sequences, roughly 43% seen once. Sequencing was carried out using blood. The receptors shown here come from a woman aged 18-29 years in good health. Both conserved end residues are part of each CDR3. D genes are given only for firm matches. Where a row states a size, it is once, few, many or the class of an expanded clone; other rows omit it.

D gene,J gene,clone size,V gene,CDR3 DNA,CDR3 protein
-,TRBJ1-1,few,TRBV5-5,TGTGCCAGCAGCTTGGTAGGACCGGGTGAAGCTTTCTTT,CASSLVGPGEAFF
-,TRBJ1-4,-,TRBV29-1,TGCAGCGTCTGGGAGACAGGCACTAATGAAAAACTGTTTTTT,CSVWETGTNEKLFF
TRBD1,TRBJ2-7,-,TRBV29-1,TGCAGCGGCGGACAGGGTGGCTACGAGCAGTACTTC,CSGGQGGYEQYF
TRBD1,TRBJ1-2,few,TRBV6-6,TGTGCCAGCAGTTACAGGACAGGGACGTATGGCTACACCTTC,CASSYRTGTYGYTF
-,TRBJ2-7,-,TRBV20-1,TGCAGTGCTAGGCCCACAGGGTCTTCAAAGAGGGAGCAGTACTTC,CSARPTGSSKREQYF
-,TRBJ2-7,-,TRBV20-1,TGCAGTGCTAGAGACTACGGCTACGAGCAGTACTTC,CSARDYGYEQYF
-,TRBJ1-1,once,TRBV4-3,TGCGCCTGCAGCCGTCGGGACGGACAAACTGAAGCTTTCTTT,CACSRRDGQTEAFF
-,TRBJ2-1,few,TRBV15,TGTGCCACCAGCAGTACGGAGGGACAGCACAATGAGCAGTTCTTC,CATSSTEGQHNEQFF
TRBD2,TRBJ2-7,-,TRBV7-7,TGTGCTAGCAACGCGACAGGGCAACGACTAGCGGGTCCGGGGGAGCAGTACTTC,CASNATGQRLAGPGEQYF
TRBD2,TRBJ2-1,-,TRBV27,TGTGCCAGCAGTTTACTCCAACTAGCGGGAGGCGTCAATGAGCAGTTCTTC,CASSLLQLAGGVNEQFF
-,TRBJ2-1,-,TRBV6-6,TGTGCCAGCAGCTCAACTAGTGTGGAGAATGAGCAGTTCTTC,CASSSTSVENEQFF
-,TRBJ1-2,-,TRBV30,TGTGCCTGGACGGGGGGGGGATTAGATGGCTACACCTTC,CAWTGGGLDGYTF
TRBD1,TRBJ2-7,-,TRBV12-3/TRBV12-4,TGTGCCAGCAGCAGGGACAGGGTGATCTCCCACGAGCAGTACTTC,CASSRDRVISHEQYF
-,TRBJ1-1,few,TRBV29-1,TGCAGCGGCATGGGACAAACGAACACTGAAGCTTTCTTT,CSGMGQTNTEAFF
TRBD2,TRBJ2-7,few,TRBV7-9,TGTGCCAGCAGCTCGACTAGCGGGAGGCACGAGCAGTACTTC,CASSSTSGRHEQYF
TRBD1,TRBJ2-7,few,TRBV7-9,TGTGCCAGCAGCTCTATCGGACAGGTCAATTACTACGAGCAGTACTTC,CASSSIGQVNYYEQYF
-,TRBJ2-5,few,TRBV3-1,TGTGCCAGCAGCCAAACGACAGTATGGGAGACCCAGTACTTC,CASSQTTVWETQYF
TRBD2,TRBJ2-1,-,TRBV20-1,TGCAGTGCTCGCGGACTAGCGGGCCACTCCTACAATGAGCAGTTCTTC,CSARGLAGHSYNEQFF
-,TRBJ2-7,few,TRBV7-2,TGTGCCAGCAGCAACACGGGACTCTCATACGAGCAGTACTTC,CASSNTGLSYEQYF
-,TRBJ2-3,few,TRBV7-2,TGTGCCAGCAGCTTAGTTCTCGAGTTGACTAGCACAGATACGCAGTATTTT,CASSLVLELTSTDTQYF
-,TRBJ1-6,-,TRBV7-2,TGTGCCAGCAGCTCCCGATACTATAATTCACCCCTCCACTTT,CASSSRYYNSPLHF
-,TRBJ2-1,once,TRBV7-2,TGTGCCAGCAGCGTAGCGTGGAACAATGAGCAGTTCTTC,CASSVAWNNEQFF
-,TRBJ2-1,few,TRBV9,TGTGCCAGCAGCGTAGAAGCGCCGGGTTTCGGTGAGCAGTTCTTC,CASSVEAPGFGEQFF
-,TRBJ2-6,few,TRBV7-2,TGTGCCAGCAGCGTACAGGGCTATAGCTCTGGGGCCAACGTCCTGACTTTC,CASSVQGYSSGANVLTF
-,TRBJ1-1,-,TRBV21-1,TGTGCCAGCAGCAAAGTAGGGGGGACAGCTTTCTTT,CASSKVGGTAFF
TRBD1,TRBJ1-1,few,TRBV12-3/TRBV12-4,TGTGCCAGCAGCAATTCATGGCAGGGGGGGACTGAAGCTTTCTTT,CASSNSWQGGTEAFF
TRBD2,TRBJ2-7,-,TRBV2,TGTGCCAGGAGGACTAGCGGAGACTACGAGCAGTACTTC,CARRTSGDYEQYF
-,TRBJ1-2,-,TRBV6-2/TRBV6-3,TGTGCCAGCAGCGGGGGGTACTACACCTTC,CASSGGYYTF
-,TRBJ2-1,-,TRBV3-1,TGTGCCAGCAGCCAAGATCCAAGGGGGATGGGAGAGACCCAGTTCTTC,CASSQDPRGMGETQFF
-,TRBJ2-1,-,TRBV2,TGTGCCAGCCGCCTTGGCCGCTCCTACAATGAGCAGTTCTTC,CASRLGRSYNEQFF
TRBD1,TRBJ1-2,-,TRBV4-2,TGTGCCAGCAGCCAAGGGGACAGCAGTATCTATGGCTACACCTTC,CASSQGDSSIYGYTF
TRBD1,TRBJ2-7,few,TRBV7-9,TGTGCCAGCGAACCGGGACAGGGGGCCGAGCAGTACTTC,CASEPGQGAEQYF
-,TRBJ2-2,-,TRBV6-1,TGTGCCAGCATGGAGGGAGTCCTAGGGTTTTTT,CASMEGVLGFF
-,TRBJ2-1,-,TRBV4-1,TGCGCCAGCAGCATCAGGGGGGGGAATGAGCAGTTCTTC,CASSIRGGNEQFF
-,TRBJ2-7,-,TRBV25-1,TGTGCCAGCAGTGACAGGGTGGGAGCCTACGAGCAGTACTTC,CASSDRVGAYEQYF
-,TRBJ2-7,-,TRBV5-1,TGCGCCAGCAGCATTCGGCCGTTCTCCTACGAGCAGTACTTC,CASSIRPFSYEQYF
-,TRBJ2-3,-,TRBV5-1,TGCGCCAGCAGCTTGGAAACAGGAGGGTCCACAGATACGCAGTATTTT,CASSLETGGSTDTQYF
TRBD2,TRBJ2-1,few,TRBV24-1,TGTGCCACCAGTGATTTCTCAGGGTTAGCGGGAGTGAATGAGCAGTTCTTC,CATSDFSGLAGVNEQFF
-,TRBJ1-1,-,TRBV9,TGTACCAGCAGCGTAGGGCAGGGGAGTGGGACTGAAGCTTTCTTT,CTSSVGQGSGTEAFF
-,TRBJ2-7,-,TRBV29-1,TGCAGCGGAAGACAACCCCGGAGCTCCTACAATGAGCAGTACTTC,CSGRQPRSSYNEQYF
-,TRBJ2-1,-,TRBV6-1,TGTGCCAGCAACCCCGACGGAAACGCCTACAATGAGCAGTTCTTC,CASNPDGNAYNEQFF
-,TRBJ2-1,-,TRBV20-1,TGCAGTGCTGGCGATTTGCGGCAAGAGACCCAGTTCTTC,CSAGDLRQETQFF